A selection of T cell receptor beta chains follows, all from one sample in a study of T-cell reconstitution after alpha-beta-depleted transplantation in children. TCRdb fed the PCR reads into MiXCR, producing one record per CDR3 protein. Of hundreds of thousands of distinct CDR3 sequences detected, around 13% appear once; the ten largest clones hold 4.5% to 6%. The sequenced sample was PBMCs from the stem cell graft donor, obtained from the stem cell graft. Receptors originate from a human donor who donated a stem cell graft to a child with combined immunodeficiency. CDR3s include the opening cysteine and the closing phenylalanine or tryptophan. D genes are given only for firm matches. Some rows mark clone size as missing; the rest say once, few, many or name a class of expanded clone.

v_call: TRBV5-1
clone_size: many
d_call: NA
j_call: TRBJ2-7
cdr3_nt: TGCGCCAGCAGCTTGGGGGTAAGCTCCTACGAGCAGTACTTC
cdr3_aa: CASSLGVSSYEQYF

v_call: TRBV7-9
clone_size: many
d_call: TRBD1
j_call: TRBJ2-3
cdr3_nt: TGTGCCAGCAGCTTAGTAGGGGACAGCACCACAGATACGCAGTATTTT
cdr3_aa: CASSLVGDSTTDTQYF

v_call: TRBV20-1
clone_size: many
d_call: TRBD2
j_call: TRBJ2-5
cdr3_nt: TGCAGTGCTAGAGATCGGGTGCTAGCGGGACTCTCCCAGTACTTC
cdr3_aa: CSARDRVLAGLSQYF

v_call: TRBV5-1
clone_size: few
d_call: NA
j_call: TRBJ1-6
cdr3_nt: TGCGCCAGCAGCTTGGGCTGGGTTTCACCCCTCCACTTT
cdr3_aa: CASSLGWVSPLHF

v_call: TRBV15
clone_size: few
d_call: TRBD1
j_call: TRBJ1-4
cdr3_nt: TGTGCCACGGGACCGGGACAGGGCTCGGTGTTAGAAAAACTGTTTTTT
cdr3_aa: CATGPGQGSVLEKLFF

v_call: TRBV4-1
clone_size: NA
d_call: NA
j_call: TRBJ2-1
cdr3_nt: TGTGCCAGCAGCCTCCGGCTCTTTAGCTCCTACAATGAGCAGTTCTTC
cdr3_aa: CASSLRLFSSYNEQFF

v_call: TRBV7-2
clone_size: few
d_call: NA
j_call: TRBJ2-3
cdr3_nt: TGTGCCAGCAGCTCCCCCTCGACTACAAGGAGTACAGATACGCAGTATTTT
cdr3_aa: CASSSPSTTRSTDTQYF

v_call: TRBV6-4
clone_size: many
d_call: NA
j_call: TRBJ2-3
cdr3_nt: TGTGCCAGCAGTGACTCGGGGAGCCCAGGGGATACGCAGTATTTT
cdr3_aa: CASSDSGSPGDTQYF

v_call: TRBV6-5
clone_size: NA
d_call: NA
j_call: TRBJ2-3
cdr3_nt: TGTGCCAGCAGTTTTACATCAACCTGGGGCACAGATACGCAGTATTTT
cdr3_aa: CASSFTSTWGTDTQYF

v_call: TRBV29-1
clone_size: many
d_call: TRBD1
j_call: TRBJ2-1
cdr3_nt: TGCAGCGTAACCGGGACAGGGGGTCCCAGGGGGCAGTTCTTC
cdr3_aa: CSVTGTGGPRGQFF

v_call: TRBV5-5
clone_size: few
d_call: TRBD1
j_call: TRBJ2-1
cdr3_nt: TGTGCCAGCAGCTTTGGAGAAGGGGGCCCCTACAATGAGCAGTTCTTC
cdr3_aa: CASSFGEGGPYNEQFF

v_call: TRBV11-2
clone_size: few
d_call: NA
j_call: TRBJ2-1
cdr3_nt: TGTGCCAGCAGCTTAGAGAGGGGCACCTACAATGAGCAGTTCTTC
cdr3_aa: CASSLERGTYNEQFF

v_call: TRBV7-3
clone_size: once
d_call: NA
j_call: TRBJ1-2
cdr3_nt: TGTGCCAGCAGCTTAACAGGGTTCTATGGCTACACCTTC
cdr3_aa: CASSLTGFYGYTF

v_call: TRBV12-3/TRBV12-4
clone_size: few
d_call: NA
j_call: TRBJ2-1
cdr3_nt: TGTGCCAGCACCCCAGACAGGTACAATGAGCAGTTCTTC
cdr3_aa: CASTPDRYNEQFF